The 15 T cell receptor beta chains below all came from one sample that was sequenced in a study of CD8 T cells in ankylosing spondylitis. General study points: Apparently characteristic of ankylosing spondylitis blood was a TCR beta motif (about eight highly homologous variants).

TCRdb used MiXCR to reprocess the 5' RACE reads, holding one entry per CDR3 protein. The data hold 350,000 to 450,000 distinct CDR3 sequences, with roughly a quarter observed a single time. Their recognized antigens are unknown. The material sequenced was blood, either unsorted or a sorted T cell fraction (not recorded which). All receptors derive from a male donor with ankylosing spondylitis.

The rearrangement joins TRBV7-9 to TRBJ1-1, with 8 bases fitting TRBD1. Germline CDR1 reads SEHNR; CDR2 reads FQNEAQ (reference sequence). The CDR3 runs to 14 residues. Trimming at V came to 5 bases and at J to 2 bases, leaving 4 bases not matched to a gene. CDR3 residues: CASSKQGGNTEAFF. CDR3 coding DNA: TGTGCCAGCAGCAAACAGGGGGGAAACACTGAAGCTTTCTTT.

The chain links TRBV6-1 to TRBJ2-3, with TRBD2 as a possible D gene (5 bases). The CDR3 runs to 13 residues. CDR1 and CDR2 from the germline V gene are MNHNS and SASEGT. Trimming shortened V by 6 bases and J by 5 bases, and 12 bases separated the two germline ends. The CDR3 loop reads CASSRSGGDTQYF. Here the CDR3 DNA reads TGTGCCAGCAGCCGGTCAGGAGGAGATACGCAGTATTTT.

Only a few counts were recorded for this clonotype. This rearrangement joins TRBV10-1 to TRBJ2-3; 10 bases match TRBD1. Germline V lookup: CDR1 WNHNN, CDR2 SYGVQD (reference sequence). The CDR3 is made up of 15 amino acids. V shed 2 bases, J shed 4 bases, and the junction held 3 bases outside the gene matches. The CDR3 loop reads CASSEDRGRSDTQYF. The CDR3 nucleotides read TGCGCCAGCAGTGAGGACAGGGGGCGATCAGATACGCAGTATTTT.

The chain recombines TRBV7-8 with TRBJ2-1, with 11 bases fitting TRBD2. CDR1 is SGHVS, CDR2 FQNEAQ, per germline. The CDR3 covers 18 residues. The V gene end was trimmed by 1 base and the J gene end by 6 bases; junction bases not matched to a gene: 11. The CDR3 sequence: CASSLDSGGSGRANEQFF. The CDR3 bases are TGTGCCAGCAGCTTAGATTCCGGGGGTAGCGGGAGGGCCAATGAGCAGTTCTTC.

The chain links TRBV10-3 to TRBJ1-1; D ambiguous. The CDR3 runs 13 residues. CDR1 is ENHRY, CDR2 SYGVKD, per germline. The ends were cut back, 10 bases at V and 1 base at J, with 13 bases in the middle. The CDR3 protein is CATLRNSNTEAFF. CDR3 DNA: TGTGCCACCCTTAGGAATTCGAACACTGAAGCTTTCTTT.

The sample holds a few counts of this clonotype. V gene TRBV29-1 combines with J gene TRBJ1-2; TRBD1 matches 8 bases. V was pared by 3 bases and J by 14 bases, with 14 bases of the junction left unmatched. Germline V gene lookup returns CDR1 SQVTM and CDR2 ANQGSEA. This CDR3 region has 13 residues. The CDR3 DNA is TGCAGCGTTGAGACGGGACAGGTTTCTGGGAGGACCTTC. Residues: CSVETGQVSGRTF. The full variable domain, with the rest looked up from reference TRBV29-1 and TRBJ1-2, is SAVISQKPSRDICQRGTSLTIQCQVDSQVTMMFWYRQQPGQSLTLIATANQGSEATYESGFVIDKFPISRPNLTFSTLTVSNMSPEDSSIYLCSVETGQVSGRTFGSGTRLTVV.

V gene TRBV20-1 combines with J gene TRBJ2-5, with D tentatively TRBD1 (6 bases). Germline CDR1 and CDR2: DFQATT and SNEGSKA (reference sequence). The CDR3 is 11 residues long. V shed 8 bases and J shed 2 bases, with 9 bases lying between them. Here the CDR3 reads CSTGQQETQYF. DNA for the CDR3: TGCAGTACTGGACAGCAAGAGACCCAGTACTTC.

There are many counts of this clonotype. This chain links TRBV12-3 or TRBV12-4 with TRBJ2-1, with TRBD2 matching over 7 bases. Trimming removed 10 bases from V and 4 bases from J; junction bases left unmatched: 10. This CDR3 has 14 residues. CDR3 DNA: TGTGCCACCAATAATCTAGCGGATTACAATGAGCAGTTCTTC. Protein sequence: CATNNLADYNEQFF.

The chain joins TRBV5-1 to TRBJ2-2; 12 bases are a match to TRBD2. Germline lookup yields CDR1 SGHRS and CDR2 YFSETQ. This CDR3 is built from 16 residues. V was pared by 4 bases and J by 1 base, with 2 bases of the junction left unmatched. The CDR3 region is CASSILAGGNTGELFF. The CDR3 nucleotides are TGCGCCAGCAGCATACTAGCGGGAGGGAACACCGGGGAGCTGTTTTTT.

This clonotype was seen more than once but under ten times. The chain carries TRBV11-2 and TRBJ1-4; D is unclear. The CDR3 length is 13 residues. V dropped 1 base and J dropped 7 bases, with 7 bases sitting between them. Germline V gene sequence: CDR1 SGHAT, CDR2 FQNNGV. The CDR3: CASSLGKVEKLFF. CDR3 nucleotides: TGTGCCAGCAGCTTAGGGAAGGTTGAAAAACTGTTTTTT.

This clonotype was seen a handful of times. This chain links TRBV2 with TRBJ1-1; possible D gene TRBD1, 5 bases. CDR3 size: 14 residues. Per germline, CDR1 SNHLY and CDR2 FYNNEI. Trimming took off 0 bases at V and 6 bases at J, with 11 bases between the two ends. CDR3 protein: CASSEARGVAEAFF. The CDR3 DNA is TGTGCCAGCAGTGAAGCTCGGGGGGTGGCTGAAGCTTTCTTT.

This chain joins TRBV5-1 and TRBJ2-2, with D uncertain. The CDR3 has 15 amino acids. Between the trimmed V and J ends, which lost 0 bases and 2 bases, there was a span of 8 bases. The germline V gene encodes CDR1 SGHRS and CDR2 YFSETQ. CDR3 coding DNA: TGCGCCAGCAGCTTGGATTTCGATAACACCGGGGAGCTGTTTTTT. It specifies CASSLDFDNTGELFF.

The chain recombines TRBV20-1 with TRBJ2-7; 8 nucleotides align to TRBD2. J lost 7 bases, V lost 6 bases, and 14 bases had no gene match. CDR1 DFQATT and CDR2 SNEGSKA come from the germline V gene (reference sequence). CDR3 length: 14 residues. In DNA form, the CDR3 reads TGCAGTGCCACCCCGGGGCTAGCGGGTGAAGAGCAGTACTTC. Translated: CSATPGLAGEEQYF.

The chain uses TRBV25-1 and TRBJ2-3, with D perhaps matching TRBD1 or TRBD2 (5 bases each). CDR3 length: 14 amino acids. The germline CDR1 and CDR2 sequences are MGHDK and SYGVNS. V lost 0 bases and J lost 4, with 8 bases in between. CDR3: CASSEYGAADTQYF. The DNA of the CDR3 is TGTGCCAGCAGTGAATACGGGGCGGCAGATACGCAGTATTTT.

This clonotype was picked up a small number of times. DNA for the CDR3: TGTGCCATCAGTAGACAGGGAGGCCCCTACAATGAGCAGTTCTTC. Its translation: CAISRQGGPYNEQFF. The chain couples TRBV10-3 to TRBJ2-1; the D gene is possibly TRBD1 (7 bases). This CDR3 is 15 amino acids long. Germline loops: CDR1 ENHRY, CDR2 SYGVKD. V was pared by 5 bases and J by 2 bases, with 13 bases between.